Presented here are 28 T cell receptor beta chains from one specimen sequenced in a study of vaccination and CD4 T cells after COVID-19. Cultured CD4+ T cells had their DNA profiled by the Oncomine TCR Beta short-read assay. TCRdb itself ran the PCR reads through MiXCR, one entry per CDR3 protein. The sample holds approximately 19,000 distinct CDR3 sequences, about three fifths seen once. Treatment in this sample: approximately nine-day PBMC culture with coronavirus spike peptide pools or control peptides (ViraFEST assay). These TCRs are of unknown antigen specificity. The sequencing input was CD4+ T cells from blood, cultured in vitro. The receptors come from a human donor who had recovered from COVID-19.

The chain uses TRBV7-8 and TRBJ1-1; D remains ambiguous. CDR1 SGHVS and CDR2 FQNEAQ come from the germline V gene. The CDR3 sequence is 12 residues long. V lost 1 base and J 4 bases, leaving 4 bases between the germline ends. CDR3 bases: TGTGCCAGCAGCTTAGTTCCCACTGAAGCTTTCTTT. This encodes CASSLVPTEAFF. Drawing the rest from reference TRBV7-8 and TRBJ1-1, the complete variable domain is GAGVSQSPRYKVAKRGQDVALRCDPISGHVSLFWYQQALGQGPEFLTYFQNEAQLDKSGLPSDRFFAERPEGSVSTLKIQRTQQEDSAVYLCASSLVPTEAFFGQGTRLTVV.

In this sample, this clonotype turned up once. The CDR3 DNA reads as TGTGCCAGTAGCGTCGGGACTAGCGGGAGGGCCACAGATACGCAGTATTTT. Its protein is CASSVGTSGRATDTQYF. The rearrangement links TRBV19 to TRBJ2-3; 16 bases align to TRBD2. CDR3 length: 17 residues. Per germline, CDR1 LNHDA and CDR2 SQIVND (reference sequence). V shed 6 bases, J shed 2 bases, and the junction held 5 bases outside the gene matches. The variable domain in full, completed from reference TRBV19 and TRBJ2-3, reads DGGITQSPKYLFRKEGQNVTLSCEQNLNHDAMYWYRQDPGQGLRLIYYSQIVNDFQKGDIAEGYSVSREKKESFPLTVTSAQKNPTAFYLCASSVGTSGRATDTQYFGPGTRLTVL.

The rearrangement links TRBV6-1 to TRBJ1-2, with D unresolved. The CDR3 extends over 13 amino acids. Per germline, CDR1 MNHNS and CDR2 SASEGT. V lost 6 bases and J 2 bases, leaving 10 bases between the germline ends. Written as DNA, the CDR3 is TGTGCCAGCAGGGTGAGGGTAAACTATGGCTACACCTTC. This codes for CASRVRVNYGYTF.

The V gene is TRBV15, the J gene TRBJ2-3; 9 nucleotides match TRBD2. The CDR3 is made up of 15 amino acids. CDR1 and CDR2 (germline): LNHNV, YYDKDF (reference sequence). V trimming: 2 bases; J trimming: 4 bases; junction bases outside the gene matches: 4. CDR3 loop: CATSRNSGSADTQYF. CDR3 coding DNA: TGTGCCACCAGCAGAAATAGCGGGAGTGCAGATACGCAGTATTTT.

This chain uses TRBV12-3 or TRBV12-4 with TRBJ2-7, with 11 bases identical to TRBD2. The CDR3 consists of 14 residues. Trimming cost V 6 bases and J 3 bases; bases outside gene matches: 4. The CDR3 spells CASSRTSGSYEQYF. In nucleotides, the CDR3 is TGTGCCAGCAGCCGTACTAGCGGGAGCTACGAGCAGTACTTC.

The CDR3, as DNA: TGTGCCTCCTCCAATAACCGGAACACTGAAGCTTTCTTT. This translates into CASSNNRNTEAFF. The chain recombines TRBV10-3 with TRBJ1-1; D unclear. Looked up from germline, CDR1 is ENHRY and CDR2 is SYGVKD. The germline V and J ends were trimmed by 11 bases and 1 base, with 14 bases remaining between them. The length of the CDR3 is 13 residues.

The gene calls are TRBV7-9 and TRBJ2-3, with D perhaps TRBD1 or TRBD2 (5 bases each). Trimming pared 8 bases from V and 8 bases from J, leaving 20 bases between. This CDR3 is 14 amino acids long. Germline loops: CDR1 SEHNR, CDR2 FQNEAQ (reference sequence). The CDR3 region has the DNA TGTGCCAGCTGCGAAGACAGTACCGGGACTACGCAGTATTTT. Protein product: CASCEDSTGTTQYF. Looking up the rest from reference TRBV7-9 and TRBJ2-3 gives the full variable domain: DTGVSQNPRHKITKRGQNVTFRCDPISEHNRLYWYRQTLGQGPEFLTYFQNEAQLEKSRLLSDRFSAERPKGSFSTLEIQRTEQGDSAMYLCASCEDSTGTTQYFGPGTRLTVL.

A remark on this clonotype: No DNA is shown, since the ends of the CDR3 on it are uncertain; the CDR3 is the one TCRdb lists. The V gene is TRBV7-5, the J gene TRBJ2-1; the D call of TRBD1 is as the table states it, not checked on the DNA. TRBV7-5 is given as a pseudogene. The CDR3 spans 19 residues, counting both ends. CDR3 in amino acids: CISVSEAPSPPGPGNEQFF.

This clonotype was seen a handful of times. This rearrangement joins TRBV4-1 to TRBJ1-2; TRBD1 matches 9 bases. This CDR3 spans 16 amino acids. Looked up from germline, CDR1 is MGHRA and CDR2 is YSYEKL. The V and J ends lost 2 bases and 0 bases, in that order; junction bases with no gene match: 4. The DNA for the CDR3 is TGCGCCAGCAGCCAACCCACAGGGGGCCCTAACTATGGCTACACCTTC. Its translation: CASSQPTGGPNYGYTF.

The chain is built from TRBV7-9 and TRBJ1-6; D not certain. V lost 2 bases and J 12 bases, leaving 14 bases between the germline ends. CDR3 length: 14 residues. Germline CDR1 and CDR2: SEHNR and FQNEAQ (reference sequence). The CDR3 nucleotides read TGTGCCAGCAGCTTATTCGGACTGGGAGAACCCCTCCACTTT. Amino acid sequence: CASSLFGLGEPLHF.

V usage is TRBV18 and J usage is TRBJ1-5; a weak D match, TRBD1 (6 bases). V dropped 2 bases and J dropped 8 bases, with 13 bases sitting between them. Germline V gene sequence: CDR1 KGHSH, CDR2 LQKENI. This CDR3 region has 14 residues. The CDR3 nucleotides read TGTGCCAGCTCACCAGGCCGCGGGGGCGAGCCCCAGCATTTT. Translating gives CASSPGRGGEPQHF.

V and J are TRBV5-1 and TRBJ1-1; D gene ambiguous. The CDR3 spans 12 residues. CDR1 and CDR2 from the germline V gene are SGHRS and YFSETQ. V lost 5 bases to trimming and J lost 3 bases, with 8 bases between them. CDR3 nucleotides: TGCGCCAGCAGTTTTACAGACACTGAAGCTTTCTTT. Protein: CASSFTDTEAFF.

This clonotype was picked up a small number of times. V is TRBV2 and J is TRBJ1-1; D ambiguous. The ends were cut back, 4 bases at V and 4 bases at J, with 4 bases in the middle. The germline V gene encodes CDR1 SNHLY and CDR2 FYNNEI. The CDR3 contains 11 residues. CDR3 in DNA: TGTGCCAGCAGTGGGGTCACTGAAGCTTTCTTT. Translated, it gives CASSGVTEAFF.

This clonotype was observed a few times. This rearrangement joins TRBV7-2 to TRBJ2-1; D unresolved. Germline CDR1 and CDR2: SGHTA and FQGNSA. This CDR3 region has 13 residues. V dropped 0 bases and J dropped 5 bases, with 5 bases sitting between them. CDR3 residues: CASSLAGNNEQFF. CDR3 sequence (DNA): TGTGCCAGCAGCTTAGCAGGGAACAATGAGCAGTTCTTC.

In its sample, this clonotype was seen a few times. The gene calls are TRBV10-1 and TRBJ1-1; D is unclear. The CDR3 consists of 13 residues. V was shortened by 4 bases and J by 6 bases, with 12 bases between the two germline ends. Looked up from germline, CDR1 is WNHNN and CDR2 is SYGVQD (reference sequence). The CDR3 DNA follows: TGCGCCAGCAGTGTACAGCCACGATCTGAAGCTTTCTTT. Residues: CASSVQPRSEAFF.

The CDR3 loop reads CASSRDLVDTQYF. The CDR3 DNA follows: TGTGCCAGCAGTCGCGACTTGGTGGATACGCAGTATTTT. The chain is built from TRBV6-1 and TRBJ2-3, with D unresolved. Germline V gives CDR1 MNHNS, CDR2 SASEGT. V was clipped by 5 bases and J by 6 bases, with 12 bases between them. There are 13 residues in the CDR3.

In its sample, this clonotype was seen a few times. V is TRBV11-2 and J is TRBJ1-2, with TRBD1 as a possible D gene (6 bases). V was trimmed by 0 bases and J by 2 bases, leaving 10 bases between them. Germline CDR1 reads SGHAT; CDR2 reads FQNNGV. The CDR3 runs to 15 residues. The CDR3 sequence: CASSLDPGTNYGYTF. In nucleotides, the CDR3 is TGTGCCAGCAGCTTAGATCCAGGGACAAACTATGGCTACACCTTC. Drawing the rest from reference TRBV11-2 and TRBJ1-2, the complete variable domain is EAGVAQSPRYKIIEKRQSVAFWCNPISGHATLYWYQQILGQGPKLLIQFQNNGVVDDSQLPKDRFSAERLKGVDSTLKIQPAKLEDSAVYLCASSLDPGTNYGYTFGSGTRLTVV.

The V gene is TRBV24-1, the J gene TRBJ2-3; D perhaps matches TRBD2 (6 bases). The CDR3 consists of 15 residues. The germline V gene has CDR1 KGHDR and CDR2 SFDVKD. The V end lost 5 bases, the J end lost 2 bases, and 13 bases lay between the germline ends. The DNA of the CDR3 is TGTGCCACCAGTGGAATAGCGGAGTTCACAGATACGCAGTATTTT. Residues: CATSGIAEFTDTQYF.

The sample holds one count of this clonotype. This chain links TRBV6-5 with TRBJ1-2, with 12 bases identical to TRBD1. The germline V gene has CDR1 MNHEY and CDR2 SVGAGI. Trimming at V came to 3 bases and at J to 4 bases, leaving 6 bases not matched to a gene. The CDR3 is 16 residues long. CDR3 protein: CASSYSGTGGVYGYTF. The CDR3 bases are TGTGCCAGCAGTTATTCCGGGACAGGGGGCGTCTATGGCTACACCTTC.

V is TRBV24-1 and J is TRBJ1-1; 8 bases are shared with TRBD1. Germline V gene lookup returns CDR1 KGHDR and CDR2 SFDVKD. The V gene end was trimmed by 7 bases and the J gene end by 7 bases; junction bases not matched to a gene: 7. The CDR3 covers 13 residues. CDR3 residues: CATSQGAGGEAFF. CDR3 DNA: TGTGCCACCAGCCAGGGGGCGGGAGGTGAAGCTTTCTTT.

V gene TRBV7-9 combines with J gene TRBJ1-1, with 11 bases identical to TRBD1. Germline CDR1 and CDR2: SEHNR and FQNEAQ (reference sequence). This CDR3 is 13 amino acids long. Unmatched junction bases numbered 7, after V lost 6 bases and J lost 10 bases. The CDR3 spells CASRTGTGGTAFF. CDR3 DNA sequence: TGTGCCAGCAGGACCGGGACAGGGGGAACAGCTTTCTTT. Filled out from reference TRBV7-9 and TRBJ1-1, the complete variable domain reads DTGVSQNPRHKITKRGQNVTFRCDPISEHNRLYWYRQTLGQGPEFLTYFQNEAQLEKSRLLSDRFSAERPKGSFSTLEIQRTEQGDSAMYLCASRTGTGGTAFFGQGTRLTVV.

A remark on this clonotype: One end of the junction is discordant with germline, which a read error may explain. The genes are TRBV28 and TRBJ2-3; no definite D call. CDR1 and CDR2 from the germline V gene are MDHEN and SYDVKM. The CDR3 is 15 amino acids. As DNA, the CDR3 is TGTGCCAACAGTTCACCCTCCGGACGCACAGATACGCAGTATTTT. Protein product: CANSSPSGRTDTQYF.

The CDR3 DNA is TGTGCCAGCAGACGGGACCGGAGGGTATATGGCTACACCTTC. This translates into CASRRDRRVYGYTF. This chain joins TRBV7-3 and TRBJ1-2; a weak D match, TRBD1 (5 bases). The V and J ends lost 6 bases and 5 bases respectively, with 16 bases between them. The CDR3 is 14 amino acids. Germline V gene lookup returns CDR1 SGHTA and CDR2 FQGTGA.

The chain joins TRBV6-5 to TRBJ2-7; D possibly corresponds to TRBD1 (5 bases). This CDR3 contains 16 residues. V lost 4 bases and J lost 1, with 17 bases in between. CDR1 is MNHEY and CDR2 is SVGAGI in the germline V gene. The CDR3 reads CASSSLISSGSYEQYF. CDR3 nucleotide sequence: TGTGCCAGCAGTTCTTTGATCAGCTCAGGGTCCTACGAGCAGTACTTC.

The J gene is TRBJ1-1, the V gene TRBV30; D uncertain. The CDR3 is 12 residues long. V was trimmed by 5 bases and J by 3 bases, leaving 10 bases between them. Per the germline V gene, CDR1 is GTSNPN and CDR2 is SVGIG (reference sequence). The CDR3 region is CAWLPGDTEAFF. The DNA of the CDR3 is TGTGCCTGGCTCCCCGGGGACACTGAAGCTTTCTTT.

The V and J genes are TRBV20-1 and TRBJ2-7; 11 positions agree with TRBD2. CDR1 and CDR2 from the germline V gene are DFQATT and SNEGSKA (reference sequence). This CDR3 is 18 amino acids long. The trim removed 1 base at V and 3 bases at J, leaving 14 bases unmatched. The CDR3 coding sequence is TGCAGTGCTAGAGCCTCGGGACTAGCGGCCTACGGTCTCTACGAGCAGTACTTC. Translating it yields CSARASGLAAYGLYEQYF.

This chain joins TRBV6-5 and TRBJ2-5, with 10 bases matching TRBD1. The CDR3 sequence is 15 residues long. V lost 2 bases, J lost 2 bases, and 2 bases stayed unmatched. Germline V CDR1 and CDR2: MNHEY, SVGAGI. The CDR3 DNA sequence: TGTGCCAGCAGTTACGACAGGGGGCGTCAAGAGACCCAGTACTTC. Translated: CASSYDRGRQETQYF.

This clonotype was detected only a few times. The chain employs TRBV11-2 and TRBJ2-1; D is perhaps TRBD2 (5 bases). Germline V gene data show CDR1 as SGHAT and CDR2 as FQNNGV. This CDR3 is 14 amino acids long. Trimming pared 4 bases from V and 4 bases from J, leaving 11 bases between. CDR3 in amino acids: CASSSQRTYNEQFF. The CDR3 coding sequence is TGTGCCAGCAGCTCCCAAAGGACTTACAATGAGCAGTTCTTC.